This T cell receptor (beta chain) was sequenced in a study of T-cell memory formation after mild COVID-19. In its sample, this clonotype was seen many times. As yet, its antigen is unknown. TCRdb reprocessed the 5' RACE reads via MiXCR and lists one record per CDR3 protein. The repertoire holds over 30,000 distinct CDR3 sequences, with roughly 11% as singletons. The CDR3 sequence is 15 residues long. Germline V gene sequence: CDR1 LGHNA, CDR2 YSLEER. Between the trimmed V and J ends, which lost 4 bases and 0 bases, there was a span of 7 bases. Study-wide results and limits: Most CD4+ clones that shrank were in CM and EM, while CD8+ ones turned up in EMRA.

The rearrangement links TRBV4-3 to TRBJ2-6; D is ambiguous. Sequencing was performed on PBMCs or a T cell subset sorted from them (not recorded which). This TCR was sampled from a man aged 18 to 35 who had mild COVID-19 (a few samples of this study predate the infection). Cell type and time point are not known. Written as DNA, the CDR3 is TGCGCCAGCAGCCTACAGCCCTCTGGGGCCAACGTCCTGACTTTC. This sequence encodes CASSLQPSGANVLTF.